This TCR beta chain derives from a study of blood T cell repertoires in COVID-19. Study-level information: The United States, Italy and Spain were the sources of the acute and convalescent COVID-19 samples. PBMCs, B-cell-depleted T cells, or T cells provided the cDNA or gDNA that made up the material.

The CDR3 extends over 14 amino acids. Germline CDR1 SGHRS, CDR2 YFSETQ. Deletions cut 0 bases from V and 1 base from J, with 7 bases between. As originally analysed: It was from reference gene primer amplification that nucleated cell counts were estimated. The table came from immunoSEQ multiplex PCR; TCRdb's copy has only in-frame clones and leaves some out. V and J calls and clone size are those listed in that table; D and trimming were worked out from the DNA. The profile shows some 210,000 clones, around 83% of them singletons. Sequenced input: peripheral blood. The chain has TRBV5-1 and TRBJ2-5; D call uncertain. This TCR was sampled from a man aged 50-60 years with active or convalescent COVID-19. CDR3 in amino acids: CASSLGAAQETQYF. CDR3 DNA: TGCGCCAGCAGCTTGGGGGCAGCCCAAGAGACCCAGTACTTC. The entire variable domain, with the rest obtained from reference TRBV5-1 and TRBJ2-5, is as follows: KAGVTQTPRYLIKTRGQQVTLSCSPISGHRSVSWYQQTPGQGLQFLFEYFSETQRNKGNFPGRFSGRQFSNSRSEMNVSTLELGDSALYLCASSLGAAQETQYFGPGTRLLVL.